This TCR beta chain was recovered during a study of blood T cells in healthy people across ages. Together with a sample-barcoded 5' primer, a J-beta primer mix was included in a second PCR lasting about 7 to 12 cycles. TCRdb re-called the 5' RACE reads with MiXCR, one entry per CDR3 protein. The profile shows approximately 360,000 distinct CDR3 sequences, about 55% of them singletons. Germline-derived CDR1 and CDR2 are SGHAT and FQNNGV. V gave up 6 bases and J gave up 3 bases; unmatched junction bases: 8. The length of the CDR3 is 15 residues. Sequencing was performed on blood. This TCR came from a man aged 55 to 70 in good health. V usage is TRBV11-2 and J usage is TRBJ1-2; 9 bases fit TRBD1. CDR3 sequence reads: CASRKPGQGDYGYTF. In nucleotides, the CDR3 is TGTGCCAGCAGAAAACCGGGACAGGGTGACTATGGCTACACCTTC.